The clone carrying this T cell receptor beta chain was seen only a few times. Its antigen is unidentified. This sample is part of a study of post-analysis software for immune sequencing data. Across the whole study: Some patients lacked subtype; others had relapsing-remitting, secondary progressive or progressive-relapsing disease.

Study-level results: Multiple sclerosis was associated with a significant reduction in normalized Chao1 diversity relative to controls. A handful of TRBV segments appeared more often in patients than in controls, and TRBV5-6, TRBV5-1 and TRBV20-1 were among these.

CDR1 is DFQATT and CDR2 is SNEGSKA in the germline V gene (reference sequence). There are 15 residues in the CDR3. V was trimmed by 0 bases and J by 2 bases, leaving 11 bases between them. Every TCR beta cDNA library bore unique molecular identifiers. The source material, 1 to 10 million T cells, gave rise to 500,000 or so cDNA molecules. A single record per CDR3 protein comes from TCRdb applying MiXCR to the PCR reads. Here the sample spans a few hundred thousand distinct CDR3 sequences, 36% being singletons. V is TRBV20-1 and J is TRBJ2-1; D remains ambiguous. This receptor was taken from a girl aged 10-17 years with multiple sclerosis. The specimen was blood. The CDR3 region is CSARDIQRTYNEQFF. In nucleotides, the CDR3 is TGCAGTGCTAGAGATATACAGCGTACCTACAATGAGCAGTTCTTC.